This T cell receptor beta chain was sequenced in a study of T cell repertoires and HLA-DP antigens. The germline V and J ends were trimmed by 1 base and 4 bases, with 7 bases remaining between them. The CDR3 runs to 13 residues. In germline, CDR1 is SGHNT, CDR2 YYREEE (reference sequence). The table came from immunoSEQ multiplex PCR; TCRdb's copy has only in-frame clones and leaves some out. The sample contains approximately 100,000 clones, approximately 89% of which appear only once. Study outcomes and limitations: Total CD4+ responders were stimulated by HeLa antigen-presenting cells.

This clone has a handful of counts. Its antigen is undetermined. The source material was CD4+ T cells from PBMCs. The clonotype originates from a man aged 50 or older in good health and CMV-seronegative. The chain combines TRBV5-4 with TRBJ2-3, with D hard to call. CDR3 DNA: TGTGCCAGCAGCTTGTTAGGTCCAGATACGCAGTATTTT. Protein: CASSLLGPDTQYF.